A selection of T cell receptor beta chains follows, all from one sample in a study of T cells in Graves' hyperthyroidism and ophthalmopathy. From the multiplex PCR reads, TCRdb called clonotypes with MiXCR, one entry per CDR3 protein. Of hundreds of thousands of distinct CDR3 sequences listed, more than 15% are singletons. Source material: blood. All receptors derive from a woman aged 40-49 years with Graves' ophthalmopathy. Each CDR3 is given with its conserved first and last residue. The D gene is left open where the match is weak. Expanded clones get a size class; other rows say once, few or many, or leave the size out.

clone size	V gene	D gene	J gene	CDR3 DNA	CDR3 protein
few	TRBV6-1	TRBD1	TRBJ2-3	TGTGCCAGCAGTGAAGCGGAGGCAGGGGGAGGCACAGATACGCAGTATTTT	CASSEAEAGGGTDTQYF
.	TRBV18	.	TRBJ2-1	TGTGCCAGCTCACCACGAAGTGATGAGCAGTTCTTC	CASSPRSDEQFF
few	TRBV20-1	.	TRBJ1-3	TGCAGTGCTACCATAACGCCTGGAAACACCATATATTTT	CSATITPGNTIYF
many	TRBV20-1	TRBD2	TRBJ2-7	TGCAGTGCTAGTGGACTAGCGGGAGGTGCCGAGCAGTACTTC	CSASGLAGGAEQYF
few	TRBV7-9	TRBD2	TRBJ2-7	TGTGCCAGCAGGGGACTAGCGCGCGAGCAGTACTTC	CASRGLAREQYF
many	TRBV6-5	TRBD1	TRBJ1-1	TGTGCCAGCAGTTACTATGCACTCTGGCGTCCAGGGGGAAAGAACACTGAAGCTTTCTTT	CASSYYALWRPGGKNTEAFF
many	TRBV27	.	TRBJ1-2	TGTGCCAGCAGTTTATTAGGAAACTATGGCTACACCTTC	CASSLLGNYGYTF
many	TRBV5-1	TRBD2	TRBJ2-7	TGCGCCAGCAGCACAACTAGCGGGAGCTTTCACGAGCAGTACTTC	CASSTTSGSFHEQYF
few	TRBV19	.	TRBJ1-5	TGTGCCAGTAGTCCCAAACCCCAGGGGAACAATCAGCCCCAGCATTTT	CASSPKPQGNNQPQHF
few	TRBV20-1	TRBD1	TRBJ1-3	TGCAGTGCTAGTGGGACAGACTCTGGAAACACCATATATTTT	CSASGTDSGNTIYF
many	TRBV20-1	.	TRBJ2-1	TGCAGTTCGAAGACCCACAATGAGCAGTTCTTC	CSSKTHNEQFF
once	TRBV9	.	TRBJ1-1	TGTGCCAGCAGCACCCGGGCCGAGAACACTGAAGCTTTCTTT	CASSTRAENTEAFF
.	TRBV29-1	.	TRBJ2-3	TGCAGCGTTGCCCACCTCCCGGGTCAGAACACAGATACGCAGTATTTT	CSVAHLPGQNTDTQYF
few	TRBV6-5	.	TRBJ1-1	TGTGCCAGCAGTTACTCGAGAAGGGGGGGTGAAGCTTTCTTT	CASSYSRRGGEAFF
.	TRBV6-1	TRBD1	TRBJ1-4	TGTGCCAGCACCGGACAGGGAGTCGGAAAACTGTTTTTT	CASTGQGVGKLFF
many	TRBV6-1	TRBD1	TRBJ2-1	TGTGCCAGCAACTACAGGGGCCGGCCGCTGGACAATGAGCAGTTCTTC	CASNYRGRPLDNEQFF
few	TRBV7-2	.	TRBJ1-2	TGTGCCAGCAGCCTTCGGACGGAGAACTATGGCTACACCTTC	CASSLRTENYGYTF
many	TRBV3-1	.	TRBJ2-2	TGTGCCAGCAGCCAAGATTACAGCACCGGGGAGCTGTTTTTT	CASSQDYSTGELFF
many	TRBV2	.	TRBJ2-2	TGTGCCAGCAGTGAAGACATGGTTACCGGGGAGCTGTTTTTT	CASSEDMVTGELFF
many	TRBV7-2	TRBD1	TRBJ1-2	TGTGCCAGCAGCGCGGGGGGACAGGGGGCTATTGGCTACACCTTC	CASSAGGQGAIGYTF
once	TRBV7-2	.	TRBJ2-5	TGTGCCAGCAGCTCACTCGGGGCCCTCGAGGCGGAGACCCAGTACTTC	CASSSLGALEAETQYF
few	TRBV10-3	TRBD1	TRBJ2-7	TGTGCCATCAGTGAGAAACAGGGGTCATACGAGCAGTACTTC	CAISEKQGSYEQYF
few	TRBV28	.	TRBJ1-3	TGTGCCAGCAGGTCGACAGGTTTGGTTTGGGGAAACACCATATATTTT	CASRSTGLVWGNTIYF
.	TRBV11-1	.	TRBJ2-1	TGTGCCAGCAGCTTAAGATCCAGCGGCGCCTACAATGAGCAGTTCTTC	CASSLRSSGAYNEQFF
.	TRBV6-5	.	TRBJ2-3	TGTGCCAGCAGTTACAAACCCCCCACAGATACGCAGTATTTT	CASSYKPPTDTQYF
few	TRBV30	.	TRBJ2-1	TGTGCCGGGGCCCGGGGGGCTTCTGGCAATGAGCAGTTCTTC	CAGARGASGNEQFF
many	TRBV2	.	TRBJ2-1	TGTGCCAGCAGGGGACTTTTGAGCTCCTACAATGAGCAGTTCTTC	CASRGLLSSYNEQFF
many	TRBV25-1	.	TRBJ1-2	TGTGCCAGCAGTGAACCGGGACAAAACTATGGCTACACCTTC	CASSEPGQNYGYTF
few	TRBV19	.	TRBJ1-2	TGTGCCAGTAGTCAAATCGGGGGGGGCGTCTATGGCCACACCTTC	CASSQIGGGVYGHTF
many	TRBV6-2/TRBV6-3	.	TRBJ2-5	TGTGCCAGCAGTCACAAGGAGCAAGAGACCCAGTACTTC	CASSHKEQETQYF
many	TRBV11-2	.	TRBJ2-3	TGTGCCAGCGCGTCCGGCGGGGGCACAGATACGCAGTATTTT	CASASGGGTDTQYF
.	TRBV5-1	.	TRBJ2-7	TGCGCCAGCAGCCAATCCCCCGACAAGAACGAGCAGTACTTC	CASSQSPDKNEQYF